These 22 T cell receptor beta chains originate from one sample sequenced in a study of T cells after yellow fever vaccination (dated by TCRdb to about 2019). Library method: 5' RACE. The data were produced on an Illumina HiSeq 2500. TCRdb reran the public reads through fastp at Q25 and MiXCR, keeping productive beta chains. Under each unique CDR3 protein, matching rows form one entry showing the most common genes and DNA. Across this sample there are roughly 120,000 distinct CDR3 sequences, with about 7% seen only once. In total, the top ten clones hold over 2.5% of the sample. Interpreted using the paper, the treatment or condition label stands for: live attenuated yellow fever vaccine strain. Sequenced here: CD4+ T cells sorted from PBMCs, sampled roughly 46 days after the first yellow fever vaccination. These receptors were obtained from a man between 18 and 29 years old who received the YFV17D yellow fever vaccine.

This clonotype appeared many times. The rearrangement uses TRBV20-1 and TRBJ1-2, with D possibly matching TRBD1 (5 bases). The CDR3 is 13 amino acids. Germline lookup yields CDR1 DFQATT and CDR2 SNEGSKA (reference sequence). The V end lost 1 base, the J end lost 2 bases, and 8 bases lay between the germline ends. The CDR3 here is CSARVQGNYGYTF. In nucleotides, the CDR3 is TGCAGTGCTAGAGTCCAGGGAAACTATGGCTACACCTTC.

This clonotype was counted ten times or more. V gene TRBV7-2 combines with J gene TRBJ1-1; possibly TRBD1 for D (6 bases). V lost 5 bases and J 2 bases, leaving 12 bases between the germline ends. The germline CDR1 and CDR2 sequences are SGHTA and FQGNSA. This CDR3 has 14 amino acids. CDR3 residues: CASSRQVSNTEAFF. CDR3 DNA: TGTGCCAGCAGCCGACAGGTTAGCAACACTGAAGCTTTCTTT.

In this sample, this clonotype turned up many times. The chain uses TRBV7-2 and TRBJ2-2; TRBD2 matches at 8 bases. V lost 5 bases to trimming and J lost 6 bases; unmatched junction nucleotides: 8. The CDR3 consists of 15 residues. CDR1 is SGHTA and CDR2 is FQGNSA in the germline V gene. CDR3 nucleotides: TGTGCCAGCAGCCGTAGCCGGGGGGGTTCCGGGGAGCTGTTTTTT. Protein sequence: CASSRSRGGSGELFF.

V gene TRBV20-1 combines with J gene TRBJ2-3; 8 nucleotides agree with TRBD2. Losses at the gene ends were 6 bases for V and 0 bases for J; bases not matched to a gene: 11. The germline gives CDR1 DFQATT, CDR2 SNEGSKA (reference sequence). CDR3 length: 16 amino acids. In DNA form, the CDR3 reads TGCAGTGCCCCCCTCGGGGGGGGTCTCAGCACAGATACGCAGTATTTT. Protein sequence: CSAPLGGGLSTDTQYF.

This clonotype was detected a few times. The V and J genes are TRBV19 and TRBJ2-3; 8 bases line up with TRBD2. Germline CDR1 and CDR2: LNHDA and SQIVND (reference sequence). Trimming cost V 3 bases and J 0 bases; bases outside gene matches: 11. The CDR3 consists of 18 residues. The CDR3 reads CASSMDGASGPSTDTQYF. For the CDR3, the DNA is TGTGCCAGTAGTATGGATGGGGCTAGCGGGCCGAGCACAGATACGCAGTATTTT.

This clonotype was detected many times. The chain carries TRBV6-5 and TRBJ2-4; tentative D call: TRBD1 (6 bases). The germline V and J ends were trimmed by 5 bases and 9 bases, with 17 bases remaining between them. The CDR3 has 14 residues. The germline CDR1 and CDR2 sequences are MNHEY and SVGAGI. The CDR3 region is CASSNRDLVGIQYF. CDR3 nucleotides: TGTGCCAGCAGTAACAGGGATCTCGTAGGCATTCAGTACTTC.

This clonotype was seen repeatedly, ten times or more. J is TRBJ2-7 and V is TRBV27, with 8 bases fitting TRBD2. CDR3 length: 15 amino acids. Germline lookup yields CDR1 MNHEY and CDR2 SMNVEV (reference sequence). The ends lost 3 bases at V and 7 bases at J; junction bases unmatched: 11. This CDR3 reads CASSFRGSGVWEQYF. In DNA, the CDR3 is TGTGCCAGCAGTTTCCGGGGTAGCGGGGTGTGGGAGCAGTACTTC.

This clonotype was seen repeatedly, ten times or more. The V call is TRBV20-1, the J call TRBJ2-7; no definite D call. Trimming stripped 6 bases from V and 3 bases from J, with 18 bases between. CDR3 length: 14 residues. Germline assignment: CDR1 DFQATT and CDR2 SNEGSKA (reference sequence). CDR3: CSAIRPATDYEQYF. The CDR3 coding sequence is TGCAGTGCGATCCGCCCGGCCACAGACTACGAGCAGTACTTC.

This clonotype occurred many times. DNA for the CDR3: TGTGCCAGCAGCCCCCAAGACAGGGTTGGAGGGACCCAGTACTTC. It is translated as CASSPQDRVGGTQYF. The rearrangement joins TRBV7-2 to TRBJ2-5; 7 nucleotides agree with TRBD1. Losses at the gene ends were 5 bases for V and 7 bases for J; bases not matched to a gene: 13. The germline V gene encodes CDR1 SGHTA and CDR2 FQGNSA. The CDR3 spans 15 residues.

This clonotype was detected ten times or more. The rearrangement joins TRBV29-1 to TRBJ2-7; TRBD2 matches at 7 bases. V trimming: 5 bases; J trimming: 3 bases; junction bases outside the gene matches: 7. Germline CDR1 SQVTM, CDR2 ANQGSEA. The CDR3 is 13 residues long. The CDR3, as DNA: TGCAGCGTTAGTTCTAGCGGAGGCTACGAGCAGTACTTC. Its protein product is CSVSSSGGYEQYF.

This clonotype has a count of ten or more. This chain uses TRBV29-1 with TRBJ2-3; 7 bases agree with TRBD2. Germline V gene data show CDR1 as SQVTM and CDR2 as ANQGSEA. This CDR3 has 13 residues. The trim removed 3 bases at V and 6 bases at J, leaving 6 bases unmatched. CDR3 in amino acids: CSVETSSADTQYF. Written as DNA, the CDR3 is TGCAGCGTTGAGACTAGCTCGGCGGATACGCAGTATTTT.

This clonotype showed up many times. This sequence joins TRBV9 and TRBJ2-1; no clear D. The CDR3 length is 13 residues. V gave up 0 bases and J gave up 11 bases, with 12 bases separating them. Per germline, CDR1 SGDLS and CDR2 YYNGEE. The CDR3 sequence: CASSVELGTKQFF. In nucleotides, the CDR3 is TGTGCCAGCAGCGTAGAGTTAGGCACGAAGCAGTTCTTC. Full variable domain (outside the CDR3, taken from reference TRBV9 and TRBJ2-1): DSGVTQTPKHLITATGQRVTLRCSPRSGDLSVYWYQQSLDQGLQFLIQYYNGEERAKGNILERFSAQQFPDLHSELNLSSLELGDSALYFCASSVELGTKQFFGPGTRLTVL.

This clonotype came up many times. This chain links TRBV5-6 with TRBJ1-6, with D possibly being TRBD1 (6 bases). The germline V and J ends were trimmed by 6 bases and 9 bases, with 22 bases remaining between them. The CDR3 totals 16 residues. Germline loops: CDR1 SGHDT, CDR2 YYEEEE. CDR3 nucleotide sequence: TGTGCCAGCAACCTTACACCCAGGGGCAGTAGTTCACCCCTCCACTTT. Translation: CASNLTPRGSSSPLHF.

This clonotype has ten or more counts. This chain joins TRBV7-3 and TRBJ2-3; D remains ambiguous. V lost 4 bases and J lost 5, with 10 bases in between. Germline CDR1 SGHTA, CDR2 FQGTGA. CDR3 length: 13 residues. CDR3 residues: CASSSGPIDTQYF. The CDR3 nucleotides are TGTGCCAGCAGCTCCGGACCCATAGATACGCAGTATTTT.

This clonotype was detected ten times or more. The chain uses TRBV14 and TRBJ2-2; D gene ambiguous. From germline, CDR1 is SGHDN and CDR2 FVKESK. The ends were cut back, 4 bases at V and 6 bases at J, with 12 bases in the middle. The CDR3 totals 14 residues. CDR3 loop: CASSPQLLSGELFF. CDR3 nucleotide sequence: TGTGCCAGCAGCCCGCAACTGCTTTCCGGGGAGCTGTTTTTT.

This clonotype was seen only a few times. The rearrangement joins TRBV4-3 to TRBJ2-3, with D tentatively TRBD2 (6 bases). Looked up from germline, CDR1 is LGHNA and CDR2 is YSLEER. There are 15 residues in the CDR3. V was trimmed by 4 bases and J by 0 bases, leaving 11 bases between them. CDR3 loop: CASSPAAGSTDTQYF. CDR3 bases: TGCGCCAGCAGCCCAGCGGCGGGGAGCACAGATACGCAGTATTTT.

The V call is TRBV12-3 or TRBV12-4, the J call TRBJ2-4; D ambiguous. The CDR3 has 14 residues. Trimming removed 7 bases at V and 0 bases at J, with 10 bases between. The CDR3 DNA reads TGTGCCAGCAACACGGAAATAGCCAAAAACATTCAGTACTTC. This encodes CASNTEIAKNIQYF.

The sample holds many counts of this clonotype. The chain has TRBV7-2 and TRBJ2-7, with no clear D. Deletions cut 5 bases from V and 6 bases from J, with 11 bases between. Germline CDR1 reads SGHTA; CDR2 reads FQGNSA. The CDR3 has 12 residues. The CDR3 bases are TGTGCCAGCAGCCGCGTCGGTAGCGAGCAGTACTTC. Its translation is CASSRVGSEQYF.

At least ten counts were recorded for this clonotype. CDR3 sequence reads: CASSQEWRPGFKAYEQYF. DNA of the CDR3: TGCGCCAGCAGCCAAGAGTGGCGCCCAGGTTTTAAGGCCTACGAGCAGTACTTC. The chain has TRBV4-3 and TRBJ2-7; D uncertain. CDR1 and CDR2 (germline): LGHNA, YSLEER. V lost 0 bases and J 2 bases, leaving 20 bases between the germline ends. The CDR3 has 18 amino acids.

Details on this clonotype: A much larger clone lies one base from this, so it may be a read error. The J gene is TRBJ2-3, the V gene TRBV6-5; D is tentatively TRBD1 or TRBD2 (6 bases each). The CDR3 sequence is 16 residues long. Germline V lookup: CDR1 MNHEY, CDR2 SVGAGI. The CDR3 nucleotides are TGTGTCAGCAGTTACTCGAGTCGGAGGGGGTATGATACGCAGTATTTT. Translation: CVSSYSSRRGYDTQYF.

A word on this clonotype: Given a much more abundant clone one base away, this may be a read error. The CDR3 here is CSVAGQESTEALF. The CDR3 DNA is TGCAGCGTCGCTGGACAGGAAAGCACTGAAGCTCTCTTT. V is TRBV29-1 and J is TRBJ1-1, with 7 bases that match TRBD1. This CDR3 has 13 amino acids. CDR1 is SQVTM, CDR2 ANQGSEA, per germline.

This clonotype was picked up many times. The V gene is TRBV24-1, the J gene TRBJ2-3; D might be TRBD1 (5 bases). This CDR3 comprises 14 residues. Germline V gives CDR1 KGHDR, CDR2 SFDVKD. V lost 5 bases and J 1 base, leaving 9 bases between the germline ends. The DNA for the CDR3 is TGTGCCACCAGTGCCAGGGCGGGCACAGATACGCAGTATTTT. It translates to CATSARAGTDTQYF.